One sample yielded the 11 T cell receptor beta chains listed below, sequenced in a study of T cells after yellow fever vaccination. TCRdb reprocessed the 5' RACE reads via MiXCR and lists one record per CDR3 protein. Among about 49,000 distinct CDR3 sequences listed, less than 9% were seen once. The source was CD8+ T cells sorted from PBMCs, collected around 16 days after the first yellow fever vaccination. These receptor sequences come from a young man who received the YFV17D yellow fever vaccine.

This clonotype was seen repeatedly, ten times or more. The chain carries TRBV20-1 and TRBJ2-1, with 15 bases that match TRBD2. This CDR3 contains 15 residues. Germline trimming cut 6 bases from V and 9 bases from J; bases unmatched to any gene: 9. Germline-derived CDR1 and CDR2 are DFQATT and SNEGSKA (reference sequence). CDR3 sequence (DNA): TGCAGTGCGGACTGGACTAGCGGGGGGGCTGGTGAGCAGTTCTTC. Its translation is CSADWTSGGAGEQFF.

This clonotype was seen ten or more times. The V gene is TRBV27, the J gene TRBJ2-7, with TRBD1 matching 9 bases. V lost 6 bases to trimming and J lost 3 bases; unmatched junction nucleotides: 15. Germline V gives CDR1 MNHEY, CDR2 SMNVEV (reference sequence). The CDR3 contains 17 residues. CDR3 sequence: CASSDRGMLVWGYEQYF. DNA of the CDR3: TGTGCCAGCAGCGACAGGGGGATGCTCGTCTGGGGCTACGAGCAGTACTTC.

A few counts support this clonotype. The chain is built from TRBV28 and TRBJ2-3; 9 bases are a match to TRBD2. Germline V gene lookup returns CDR1 MDHEN and CDR2 SYDVKM. This CDR3 has 15 amino acids. With V trimmed by 6 bases and J by 4 bases, 8 bases remained unmatched. The CDR3 DNA reads TGTGCCAGCAGCCTTCAAGCTAGCGGGGCAGATACGCAGTATTTT. It encodes CASSLQASGADTQYF.

In this sample, this clonotype turned up many times. The chain couples TRBV11-2 to TRBJ1-6; no reliable D call. V was cut by 1 base and J by 0 bases, with 13 bases left in between. The CDR3 spans 18 residues. Per the germline V gene, CDR1 is SGHAT and CDR2 is FQNNGV. In nucleotides, the CDR3 is TGTGCCAGCAGCTTAGTTGGGCAGCTGAGCTCCTATAATTCACCCCTCCACTTT. Translating it yields CASSLVGQLSSYNSPLHF.

This clonotype was counted at least ten times. The chain employs TRBV15 and TRBJ2-3; possibly TRBD2 for D (5 bases). The CDR3 spans 15 residues. The germline gives CDR1 LNHNV, CDR2 YYDKDF (reference sequence). Trimming pared 3 bases from V and 2 bases from J, leaving 12 bases between. CDR3 residues: CATSSRGVDTDTQYF. The CDR3 nucleotides read TGTGCCACCAGCAGCCGGGGTGTGGACACAGATACGCAGTATTTT.

This clonotype has only a few counts. This chain connects TRBV10-1 to TRBJ1-2, with a possible D match to TRBD1 (5 bases). Trimming stripped 2 bases from V and 2 bases from J, with 6 bases between. Germline values: CDR1 WNHNN, CDR2 SYGVQD (reference sequence). The CDR3 is 13 residues long. CDR3 bases: TGCGCCAGCAGTGAGCGACAGAACTATGGCTACACCTTC. Its protein is CASSERQNYGYTF.

This clonotype has ten or more counts. The chain is built from TRBV3-1 and TRBJ2-3; D might be TRBD1 (6 bases). From germline, CDR1 is LGHDT and CDR2 YNNKEL (reference sequence). Trimming took 1 base from V and 0 from J, leaving 14 bases between them. CDR3 length: 17 residues. The CDR3 is CASSQVRTVSSTDTQYF. Written as DNA, the CDR3 is TGTGCCAGCAGCCAAGTCCGGACAGTTTCTAGCACAGATACGCAGTATTTT.

This clonotype was seen ten or more times. The CDR3 sequence: CASSIQGPEDTQYF. In DNA, the CDR3 is TGTGCCAGTAGTATTCAAGGACCTGAGGATACGCAGTATTTT. The chain combines TRBV19 with TRBJ2-3; D not resolved. The CDR3 is 14 amino acids. Between the trimmed V and J ends, which lost 3 bases and 6 bases, there was a span of 13 bases. Germline CDR1 reads LNHDA; CDR2 reads SQIVND (reference sequence).

This clonotype was seen many times. The rearrangement links TRBV5-1 to TRBJ2-7; a possible D gene is TRBD1 (5 bases). V shed 0 bases and J shed 2 bases, with 12 bases lying between them. The CDR3 is 15 residues long. Germline CDR1 and CDR2: SGHRS and YFSETQ. Written as DNA, the CDR3 is TGCGCCAGCAGCTTGGGTCCAGGGATGGCCTACGAGCAGTACTTC. Protein: CASSLGPGMAYEQYF.

There are many counts of this clonotype. The chain links TRBV5-5 to TRBJ1-5; 9 bases agree with TRBD1. The germline V gene has CDR1 SGHKS and CDR2 YYEKEE (reference sequence). V shed 4 bases and J 3 bases; nucleotides not matched to a gene: 11. This CDR3 contains 17 residues. CDR3 sequence (DNA): TGTGCCAGCAGCCCCAGGGGGGACAGGGATACCAATCAGCCCCAGCATTTT. Protein sequence: CASSPRGDRDTNQPQHF.

As concerns this clonotype: Just one base apart from a much larger clone, this may be a read error. The conserved final phenylalanine or tryptophan is absent from the CDR3, which likely points to a read error. DNA of the CDR3: TGTGCCAGCAGTTACTCGCCAGGGGGTGCCTCACCCCTCCACTCT. Translated: CASSYSPGGASPLHS. The gene calls are TRBV6-5 and TRBJ1-6; 7 bases line up with TRBD1. Germline V gene lookup returns CDR1 MNHEY and CDR2 SVGAGI. V lost 0 bases to trimming and J lost 10 bases; unmatched junction nucleotides: 6. CDR3 length: 15 residues.